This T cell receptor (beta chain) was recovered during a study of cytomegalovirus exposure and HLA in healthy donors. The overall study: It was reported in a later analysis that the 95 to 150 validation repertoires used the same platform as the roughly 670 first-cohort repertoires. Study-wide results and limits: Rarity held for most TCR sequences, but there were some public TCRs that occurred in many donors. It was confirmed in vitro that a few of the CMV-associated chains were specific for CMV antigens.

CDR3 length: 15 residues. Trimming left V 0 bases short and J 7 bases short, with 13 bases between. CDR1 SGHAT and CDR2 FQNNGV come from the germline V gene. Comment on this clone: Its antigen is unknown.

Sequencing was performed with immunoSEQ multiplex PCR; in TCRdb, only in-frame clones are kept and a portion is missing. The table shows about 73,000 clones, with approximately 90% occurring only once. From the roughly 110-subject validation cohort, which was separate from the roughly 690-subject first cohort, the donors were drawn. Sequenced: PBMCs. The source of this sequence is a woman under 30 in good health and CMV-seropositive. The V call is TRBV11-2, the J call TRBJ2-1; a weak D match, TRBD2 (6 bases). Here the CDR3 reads CASSLDREWRNEQFF. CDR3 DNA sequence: TGTGCCAGCAGCTTAGATCGGGAGTGGAGAAATGAGCAGTTCTTC.